Presented here are 6 T cell receptor beta chains from one specimen sequenced in a study of T cells in women clearing cervical HPV infection. Here immunoSEQ multiplex PCR was the method, and the copy in TCRdb shows in-frame clones only, minus some. In total, the table holds around 13,000 clones. Specimen: blood buffy coat. The receptors originated from a woman aged 18 to 75 with a cervical HPV16 infection that either progressed to CIN3+ or cleared (not recorded which).

On this clone itself: The CDR3 goes on 3 residues after the read ends, and that part is filled in from the germline J gene. The gene calls are TRBV12-3 or TRBV12-4 and TRBJ1-2; 10 bases are a match to TRBD1. This CDR3 region has 17 residues. The junction had 14 bases not matched to a gene; V was cut back by 6 bases and J by 4 bases. The CDR3 sequence: CASRVTGTGAPLYGYTF. Partial CDR3 DNA: TGTGCCAGCAGGGTCACCGGGACAGGGGCTCCGCTCTATGGC.

For this clone: Sequencing ends 3 residues short of the CDR3 end; the germline J gene provides the rest. The rearrangement links TRBV7-9 to TRBJ2-5; possibly TRBD1 for D (6 bases). V gave up 4 bases and J gave up 5 bases, with 11 bases separating them. The CDR3 length is 13 residues. Germline V CDR1 and CDR2: SEHNR, FQNEAQ (reference sequence). The part of the CDR3 DNA that was read is TGTGCCAGCAGCTCAGCAAGGGGGGAGACC. Translated: CASSSARGET. The full CDR3 protein is CASSSARGETQYF.

To note about this clone: The sequenced fragment ends 3 residues before the CDR3 boundary, so the rest is inferred from the germline J gene. V is TRBV30 and J is TRBJ2-1, with 10 bases that match TRBD1. The CDR3 contains 12 residues. Germline CDR1 GTSNPN, CDR2 SVGIG (reference sequence). The V segment lost 5 bases and the J segment 8 bases; nucleotides outside the gene matches: 3. The CDR3: CAWGTGVDEQFF. The DNA read from the CDR3 is TGTGCCTGGGGGACAGGGGTGGATGAG. Based on the CDR3 plus reference TRBV30 and TRBJ2-1, the full variable domain is SQTIHQWPATLVQPVGSPLSLECTVEGTSNPNLYWYRQAAGRGLQLLFYSVGIGQISSEVPQNLSASRPQDRQFILSSKKLLLSDSGFYLCAWGTGVDEQFFGPGTRLTVL.

Worth noting for this clone: The read halts 3 residues ahead of the CDR3 end, with the missing end drawn from the germline J gene. J is TRBJ1-2 and V is TRBV7-9, with D possibly matching TRBD1 (5 bases). V was clipped by 5 bases and J by 7 bases, with 17 bases between them. This CDR3 comprises 14 residues. Germline V gene data show CDR1 as SEHNR and CDR2 as FQNEAQ (reference sequence). CDR3: CASSPTGDGSGYTF. CDR3 DNA (partial): TGTGCCAGCAGCCCAACAGGCGATGGTAGTGGC.

Details on this clone: The read halts 3 residues ahead of the CDR3 end, with the missing end drawn from the germline J gene. The chain employs TRBV6-2 or TRBV6-3 and TRBJ1-5, with unresolved D. Trimming left V 5 bases short and J 5 bases short, with 22 bases between. The CDR3 is 17 amino acids. Germline lookup yields CDR1 MNHEY and CDR2 SVGEGT. CDR3: CASSTPPRGSGHQPQHF. CDR3 bases read: TGTGCCAGCAGTACCCCCCCACGAGGGAGCGGGCATCAGCCC.

Its frequency marks this clone as medium-sized (0.01 to 0.1%). Read data end 3 residues before the CDR3 end; the end is taken from the germline J gene. The V and J genes are TRBV5-4 and TRBJ2-6; a possible D gene is TRBD1 (6 bases). CDR1 is SGHNT, CDR2 YYREEE, per germline (reference sequence). V was trimmed by 0 bases and J by 0 bases, leaving 7 bases between them. The CDR3 covers 16 residues. The CDR3 here is CASSLGGLSGANVLTF. The sequenced CDR3 bases are TGTGCCAGCAGCTTGGGGGGGCTCTCTGGGGCCAACGTC.